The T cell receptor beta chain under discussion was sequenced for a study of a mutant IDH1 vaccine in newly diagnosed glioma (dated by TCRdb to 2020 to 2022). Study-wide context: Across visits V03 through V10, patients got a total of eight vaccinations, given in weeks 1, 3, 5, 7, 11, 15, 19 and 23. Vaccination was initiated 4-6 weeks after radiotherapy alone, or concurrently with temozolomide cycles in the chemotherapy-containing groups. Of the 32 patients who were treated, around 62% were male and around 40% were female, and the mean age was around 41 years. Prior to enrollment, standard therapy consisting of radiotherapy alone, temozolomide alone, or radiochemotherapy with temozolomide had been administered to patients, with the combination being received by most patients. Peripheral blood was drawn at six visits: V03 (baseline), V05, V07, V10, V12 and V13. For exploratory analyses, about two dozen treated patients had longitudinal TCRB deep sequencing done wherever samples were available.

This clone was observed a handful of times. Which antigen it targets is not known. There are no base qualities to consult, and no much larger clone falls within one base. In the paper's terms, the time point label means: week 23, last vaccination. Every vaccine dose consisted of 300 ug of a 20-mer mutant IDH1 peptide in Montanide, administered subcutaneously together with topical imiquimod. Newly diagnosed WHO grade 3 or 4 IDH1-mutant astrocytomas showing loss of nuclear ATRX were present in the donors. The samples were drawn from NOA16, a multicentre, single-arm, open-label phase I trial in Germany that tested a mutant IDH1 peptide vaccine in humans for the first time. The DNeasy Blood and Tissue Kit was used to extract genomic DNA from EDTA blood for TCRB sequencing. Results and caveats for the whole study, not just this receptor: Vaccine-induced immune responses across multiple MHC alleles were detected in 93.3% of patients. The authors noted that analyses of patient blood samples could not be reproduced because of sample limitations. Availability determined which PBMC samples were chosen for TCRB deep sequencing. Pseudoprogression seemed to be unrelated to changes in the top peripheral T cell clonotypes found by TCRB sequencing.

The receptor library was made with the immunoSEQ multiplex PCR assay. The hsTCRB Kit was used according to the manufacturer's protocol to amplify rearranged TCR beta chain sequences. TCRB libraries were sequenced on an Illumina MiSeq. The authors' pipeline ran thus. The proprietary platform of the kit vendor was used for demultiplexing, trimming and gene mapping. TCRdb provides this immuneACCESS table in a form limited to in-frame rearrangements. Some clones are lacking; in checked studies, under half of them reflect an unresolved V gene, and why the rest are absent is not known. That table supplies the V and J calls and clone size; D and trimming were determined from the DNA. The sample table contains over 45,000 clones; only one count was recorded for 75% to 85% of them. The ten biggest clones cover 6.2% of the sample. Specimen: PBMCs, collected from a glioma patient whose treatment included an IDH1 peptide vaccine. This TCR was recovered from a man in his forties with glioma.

The CDR3 protein is CASSPGRSNTEAFF. The bases read TGTGCCAGCTCCCCGGGACGATCGAACACTGAAGCTTTCTTT. The chain was built from TRBV18 and TRBJ1-1; possibly the D gene is TRBD1, per 5 matching bases. V sheds 6 bases and J sheds 1 base, leaving 12 bases between their ends. Spanning cysteine to phenylalanine, the CDR3 consists of 14 amino acids. The DNA shown is the 42-base CDR3, in frame from base 1. CDR1 and CDR2 were assigned from the germline V gene as KGHSH and LQKENI.